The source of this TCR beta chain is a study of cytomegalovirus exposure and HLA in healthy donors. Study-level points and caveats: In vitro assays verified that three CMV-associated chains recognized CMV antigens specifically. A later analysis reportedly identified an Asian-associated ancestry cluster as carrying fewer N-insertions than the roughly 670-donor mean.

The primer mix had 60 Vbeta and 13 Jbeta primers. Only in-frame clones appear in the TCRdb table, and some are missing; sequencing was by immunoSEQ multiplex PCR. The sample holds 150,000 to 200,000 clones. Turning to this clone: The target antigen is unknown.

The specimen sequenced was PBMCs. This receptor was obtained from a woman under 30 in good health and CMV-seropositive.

The CDR3 protein is CASTRGERGGAYEQFF. The CDR3 nucleotides read TGTGCCAGCACCCGGGGGGAGCGGGGGGGTGCATATGAGCAGTTCTTC. The chain uses TRBV2 and TRBJ2-1, with 10 positions matching TRBD2. The CDR3 is 16 residues long. J gave up 8 bases and V 7 bases, and 14 bases lay outside the gene matches. The V gene's germline CDR1 is SNHLY and CDR2 FYNNEI.